This T cell receptor (beta chain) was sequenced during a study of long-term antiretroviral therapy in people with HIV. Findings and caveats of the study: Controls showed broader CDR3 length ranges than did the HIV repertoires. Following ART, diversity rose but still fell short of transplant donor controls.

V lost 6 bases, J lost 8 bases, and 22 bases lay in between. The CDR3 spans 15 residues. The V gene's germline CDR1 is SNHLY and CDR2 FYNNEI. Points on this clone: The target antigen is unknown.

Treatment of all HIV participants took place in the United States. The immunoSEQ assay was v3.0, run at survey level. The method was immunoSEQ multiplex PCR; TCRdb's version includes in-frame clones alone and lacks a portion of them. Here the sample spans 7,500 to 8,500 clones, approximately 81% being singletons. This TCR was recovered from a man aged 35 to 55 with HIV. The rearrangement links TRBV2 to TRBJ1-2, with D tentatively TRBD1 (5 bases). Sequences were derived from unsorted PBMCs, sampled 2.5 to 2.7 years before starting antiretroviral therapy. The CDR3 DNA reads as TGTGCCAGCAGATTAAATCTTGGGGACGGGCGGGGCTACACCTTC. Amino acid sequence: CASRLNLGDGRGYTF.